Shown below are 6 T cell receptor beta chains from a single sample sequenced in a study of cytomegalovirus exposure and HLA in healthy donors. Vbeta (60) and Jbeta (13) primers were used in the PCR. Profiling relied on immunoSEQ multiplex PCR, and the TCRdb table lists in-frame clones only, not all of them. The sample shows about 150,000 clones, 64% of them seen only once. Sequencing input: PBMCs. These receptor sequences come from a woman in her forties in good health and CMV-seronegative.

V is TRBV10-2 and J is TRBJ2-7, with 11 bases matching TRBD1. Germline-derived CDR1 and CDR2 are WSHSY and SAAADI. This CDR3 contains 15 residues. Trimming took 7 bases from V and 4 from J; bases not matched to a gene: 9. This CDR3 is CASKEMGQGVYEQYF. DNA of the CDR3: TGCGCCAGCAAAGAGATGGGACAGGGGGTTTACGAGCAGTACTTC.

V gene TRBV30 combines with J gene TRBJ1-1; D gene ambiguous. CDR1 is GTSNPN and CDR2 is SVGIG in the germline V gene (reference sequence). V lost 6 bases and J 0 bases, leaving 8 bases between the germline ends. CDR3 length: 12 amino acids. CDR3 sequence (DNA): TGTGCCTGTTCCAGGATGAACACTGAAGCTTTCTTT. This encodes CACSRMNTEAFF.

The V gene is TRBV30, the J gene TRBJ1-3; D unresolved. Germline CDR1 reads GTSNPN; CDR2 reads SVGIG (reference sequence). The CDR3 contains 12 residues. V was clipped by 4 bases and J by 1 base, with 5 bases between them. In DNA, the CDR3 is TGTGCCTGGACCCGTTCTGGAAACACCATATATTTT. As protein: CAWTRSGNTIYF.

The V call is TRBV7-9, the J call TRBJ1-2; 9 nucleotides match TRBD1. The CDR3 spans 15 residues. Looked up from germline, CDR1 is SEHNR and CDR2 is FQNEAQ (reference sequence). V lost 1 base, J lost 7 bases, and 7 bases stayed unmatched. The CDR3 loop reads CASSLVPDRGVGYTF. The CDR3, as DNA: TGTGCCAGCAGCTTAGTCCCTGACAGGGGGGTTGGCTACACCTTC.

The chain employs TRBV10-2 and TRBJ1-6; 9 bases fit TRBD1. The CDR3 loop spans 13 amino acids. V shed 6 bases, J shed 9 bases, and the junction held 3 bases outside the gene matches. Germline V gene sequence: CDR1 WSHSY, CDR2 SAAADI. CDR3: CASRGQGGSPLHF. The CDR3 DNA sequence: TGCGCCAGCAGGGGACAGGGCGGTTCACCCCTCCACTTT.

This clone was detected only a few times. The chain is built from TRBV6-6 and TRBJ2-1, with 9 bases aligning to TRBD2. Looked up from germline, CDR1 is MNHNY and CDR2 is SVGAGI (reference sequence). This CDR3 is 14 amino acids long. V gave up 2 bases and J gave up 8 bases; unmatched junction bases: 4. The CDR3 here is CASSYVRGGDEQFF. The CDR3 DNA reads as TGTGCCAGCAGTTACGTGCGGGGGGGGGATGAGCAGTTCTTC.